This entry lists 10 T cell receptor beta chains sequenced from one sample in a study of shared clonotypes between healthy human individuals. TCRdb's copy holds only in-frame clones and misses some; the assay was immunoSEQ multiplex PCR. This sample has about 710,000 clones, with around 77% found just once. Sequenced material: memory CD4+ T cells sorted from blood. Sample subset: CD45RA-negative fraction. Receptor source: a woman aged 25 to 39 in good health.

The chain recombines TRBV6-1 with TRBJ2-5; the match to TRBD1 covers 7 bases. CDR1 and CDR2 (germline): MNHNS, SASEGT. V lost 2 bases and J lost 1; bases outside the gene matches: 4. CDR3 size: 15 residues. The CDR3 loop reads CASSETRDSQETQYF. In nucleotides, the CDR3 is TGTGCCAGCAGTGAAACCCGGGACAGCCAAGAGACCCAGTACTTC.

The chain couples TRBV5-1 to TRBJ1-4, with a tentative D call TRBD1 (6 bases). Germline CDR1 reads SGHRS; CDR2 reads YFSETQ. Trimming removed 4 bases from V and 8 bases from J, with 15 bases in between. This CDR3 comprises 14 residues. The CDR3 DNA sequence: TGCGCCAGCAGCCTACAGGGAGTAGGCGAAAAACTGTTTTTT. The encoded protein is CASSLQGVGEKLFF.

Concerning this clone: Being one base from a much bigger clone, this may be a read error. The gene calls are TRBV7-2 and TRBJ2-1, with no clear D. Trimming took 3 bases from V and 4 from J, leaving 4 bases between them. The germline CDR1 and CDR2 sequences are SGHTA and FQGNSA. This CDR3 is built from 12 residues. The CDR3 DNA reads TGTGCCAGCAGCTTCTGGTACAATGAGCAGTTCTTC. Amino acid sequence: CASSFWYNEQFF.

To note about this clone: Other DNA sequences from this sample encode an identical CDR3 as well. The chain carries TRBV18 and TRBJ2-1; D not resolved. Between the trimmed V and J ends, which lost 3 bases and 3 bases, there was a span of 6 bases. The CDR3 loop spans 13 amino acids. Germline CDR1 reads KGHSH; CDR2 reads LQKENI. CDR3 DNA: TGTGCCAGCTCACCTCCAGGCTACAATGAGCAGTTCTTC. This encodes CASSPPGYNEQFF.

V usage is TRBV27 and J usage is TRBJ2-7; D may correspond to TRBD1 or TRBD2 (6 bases each). The CDR3 length is 19 residues. From germline, CDR1 is MNHEY and CDR2 SMNVEV (reference sequence). Trimming took off 6 bases at V and 6 bases at J, with 33 bases between the two ends. In nucleotides, the CDR3 is TGTGCCAGCAGCGACCAGTCTTTTAGGACGGCTCCCCGGGGGCGCGAGCAGTACTTC. Amino acids: CASSDQSFRTAPRGREQYF.

The table lists this clone with many counts. This chain connects TRBV5-4 to TRBJ1-3; D remains ambiguous. Germline CDR1 and CDR2: SGHNT and YYREEE (reference sequence). The CDR3 runs 15 residues. V lost 5 bases to trimming and J lost 0 bases, with 12 bases between them. The CDR3 DNA is TGTGCCAGCAGACCCGGACCCCGCTCTGGAAACACCATATATTTT. Translated, it gives CASRPGPRSGNTIYF.

The count of this clone is one. The chain uses TRBV11-2 and TRBJ2-2; 10 positions match TRBD2. V lost 5 bases and J lost 3; bases outside the gene matches: 12. The V gene's germline CDR1 is SGHAT and CDR2 FQNNGV. This CDR3 region has 18 residues. The CDR3 coding sequence is TGTGCCAGCAGCCCCCGGGGAGCGGGAGGGCCGGACACCGGGGAGCTGTTTTTT. It specifies CASSPRGAGGPDTGELFF. The whole variable domain, filled in from reference TRBV11-2 and TRBJ2-2, reads EAGVAQSPRYKIIEKRQSVAFWCNPISGHATLYWYQQILGQGPKLLIQFQNNGVVDDSQLPKDRFSAERLKGVDSTLKIQPAKLEDSAVYLCASSPRGAGGPDTGELFFGEGSRLTVL.

This clone was found once. V and J are TRBV5-8 and TRBJ2-5; either TRBD1 or TRBD2 may supply D (5 bases each). The CDR3 contains 15 residues. CDR1 is SGHTS and CDR2 is YDEGEE in the germline V gene. V was cut by 5 bases and J by 7 bases, with 21 bases left in between. The CDR3 here is CASRRVGASTGTQYF. DNA of the CDR3: TGTGCCAGCAGGAGGGTCGGGGCCTCCACGGGGACCCAGTACTTC.

The chain combines TRBV6-6 with TRBJ2-5; D possibly matches TRBD1 or TRBD2 (5 bases each). The germline V gene has CDR1 MNHNY and CDR2 SVGAGI (reference sequence). V lost 6 bases and J lost 4, with 15 bases in between. The CDR3 is made up of 14 amino acids. The DNA for the CDR3 is TGTGCCAGCAGACGGGTAGGGACGGGAGAGACCCAGTACTTC. Translation gives CASRRVGTGETQYF.

This clone occurred once. The V call is TRBV6-5, the J call TRBJ1-1, with D unclear. The CDR3 is made up of 13 amino acids. V was pared by 6 bases and J by 3 bases, with 11 bases between. Germline loops: CDR1 MNHEY, CDR2 SVGAGI. The CDR3 protein is CASRSGDYTEAFF. CDR3 bases: TGTGCCAGCAGGTCGGGTGACTACACTGAAGCTTTCTTT.